Listed below are T cell receptor beta chains from one sample, sequenced in a study of beta chain features in type 1 diabetes. Sequencing was performed with immunoSEQ multiplex PCR; in TCRdb, only in-frame clones are kept and a portion is missing. This table holds roughly 370,000 clones, about 15% found once. The sequencing input was naive CD4+ T cells from blood. The receptor source for this set is a man between 25 and 39 years old in good health. Both conserved end residues are part of each CDR3. Each record gives: clone size, J gene, D gene, V gene, CDR3 protein, CDR3 DNA. A D gene is named only where the DNA matches it firmly. Rows give clone size only sometimes, using once, few, many, or a class for an expanded clone.

few	TRBJ1-2	TRBD1	TRBV25-1	CASSGGQYGYTF	TGTGCCAGCAGTGGGGGACAGTATGGCTACACCTTC
.	TRBJ1-1	.	TRBV19	CASSKEGDEAFF	TGTGCCAGTAGCAAAGAGGGGGATGAAGCTTTCTTT
few	TRBJ2-1	TRBD2	TRBV19	CASSESGSSYNEQFF	TGTGCCAGTAGCGAAAGCGGGAGCTCCTACAATGAGCAGTTCTTC
.	TRBJ2-1	.	TRBV29-1	CSVHHGSAGSYNEQFF	TGCAGCGTCCACCACGGGTCAGCGGGCTCCTACAATGAGCAGTTCTTC
.	TRBJ2-3	TRBD1	TRBV9	CASRTGTGNVDTQYF	TGTGCCAGCAGAACCGGGACAGGGAACGTCGATACGCAGTATTTT
few	TRBJ2-7	.	TRBV10-3	CAISEGQNEQYF	TGTGCCATCAGTGAAGGCCAGAACGAGCAGTACTTC
.	TRBJ1-2	.	TRBV14	CASSQYSRDTANYGYTF	TGTGCCAGCAGCCAATACTCCCGGGACACGGCTAACTATGGCTACACCTTC
few	TRBJ1-2	TRBD1	TRBV25-1	CASSDPKQGATYGYTF	TGTGCCAGCAGTGACCCCAAGCAGGGGGCCACCTATGGCTACACCTTC
.	TRBJ2-7	.	TRBV5-6	CASSLQMLASHEQYF	TGTGCCAGCAGCTTGCAGATGCTAGCGTCCCACGAGCAGTACTTC
few	TRBJ2-2	.	TRBV30	CAWGSPVQLFF	TGTGCCTGGGGTTCACCGGTTCAGCTGTTTTTT
.	TRBJ2-4	TRBD1	TRBV7-2	CASSLFGTGVENIQYF	TGTGCCAGCAGCTTATTCGGGACAGGGGTCGAAAACATTCAGTACTTC
.	TRBJ2-1	.	TRBV9	CASSVGPPDEQFF	TGTGCCAGCAGCGTGGGACCCCCGGATGAGCAGTTCTTC
.	TRBJ2-3	TRBD2	TRBV25-1	CASRPGTTYTDTQYF	TGTGCCAGCCGCCCCGGGACTACCTACACAGATACGCAGTATTTT
.	TRBJ2-3	TRBD2	TRBV7-9	CASSSLAFLTDTQYF	TGTGCCAGCAGCTCACTAGCGTTCCTTACAGATACGCAGTATTTT
few	TRBJ2-5	TRBD2	TRBV2	CASRGLAGAETQYF	TGTGCCAGCAGAGGACTAGCGGGAGCCGAGACCCAGTACTTC
few	TRBJ2-1	.	TRBV5-6	CASSRYNEQFF	TGTGCCAGCAGCAGGTACAATGAGCAGTTCTTC
few	TRBJ1-1	.	TRBV18	CASSPRESHISNTEAFF	TGTGCCAGCTCACCACGGGAGAGTCACATCTCGAACACTGAAGCTTTCTTT
.	TRBJ1-1	.	TRBV29-1	CSVSPVMNTEAFF	TGCAGCGTTAGTCCAGTAATGAACACTGAAGCTTTCTTT
.	TRBJ2-5	.	TRBV11-1	CASRASDRGAQYF	TGTGCCAGCAGGGCTAGCGACCGAGGGGCCCAGTACTTC
few	TRBJ2-1	TRBD2	TRBV10-3	CATGTSGDNEQFF	TGTGCCACCGGGACTAGCGGGGACAATGAGCAGTTCTTC
few	TRBJ2-3	TRBD2	TRBV19	CASSGTSGGRDTQYF	TGTGCCTCCAGCGGGACTAGCGGGGGAAGGGATACGCAGTATTTT
few	TRBJ2-7	.	TRBV5-1	CASSKTGTLGEQYF	TGCGCCAGCAGCAAAACCGGGACCCTCGGCGAGCAGTACTTC
.	TRBJ2-3	TRBD2	TRBV9	CASSSLGTSGRTSTDTQYF	TGTGCCAGCAGCTCCCTCGGGACTAGCGGGAGAACTAGCACAGATACGCAGTATTTT
few	TRBJ2-4	.	TRBV11-3	CASSSREDIQYF	TGTGCCAGCAGCTCTAGGGAGGACATTCAGTACTTC
few	TRBJ2-3	.	TRBV7-3	CARRLGSTDTQYF	TGTGCCAGACGGCTGGGGAGCACAGATACGCAGTATTTT
.	TRBJ2-5	TRBD2	TRBV7-2	CASSIGAGGPRETQYF	TGTGCCAGCAGCATAGGGGCGGGAGGGCCTAGAGAGACCCAGTACTTC
.	TRBJ1-1	TRBD1	TRBV29-1	CSVEIWGQGATEAFF	TGCAGCGTTGAAATCTGGGGACAGGGCGCCACTGAAGCTTTCTTT
.	TRBJ1-1	TRBD1	TRBV7-8	CASRTPGQGFTEAFF	TGTGCCAGCAGAACCCCGGGACAGGGGTTCACTGAAGCTTTCTTT
.	TRBJ2-3	TRBD1	TRBV30	CAWSVRDRGRGTQYF	TGTGCCTGGAGTGTAAGAGACAGGGGGAGAGGTACGCAGTATTTT
.	TRBJ2-3	TRBD1	TRBV9	CASSAGTANTDTQYF	TGTGCCAGCAGCGCCGGGACAGCCAATACAGATACGCAGTATTTT
few	TRBJ2-1	.	TRBV27	CASSFSASSVNEQFF	TGTGCCAGCAGTTTTTCGGCTAGTTCAGTAAATGAGCAGTTCTTC
few	TRBJ1-6	.	TRBV4-1	CASSPGERGNSPLHF	TGCGCCAGCAGTCCAGGGGAACGGGGTAATTCACCCCTCCACTTT
many	TRBJ2-3	.	TRBV9	CASSVATDTQYF	TGTGCCAGCAGCGTAGCCACAGATACGCAGTATTTT
.	TRBJ2-5	.	TRBV7-7	CASSLAGNQETQYF	TGTGCTAGCAGCTTAGCAGGGAACCAAGAGACCCAGTACTTC
.	TRBJ2-3	.	TRBV7-2	CASSPQGSDTQYF	TGTGCCAGCAGCCCCCAGGGCTCAGATACGCAGTATTTT
.	TRBJ2-3	.	TRBV12-5	CASGLRGSHTDTQYF	TGTGCTAGTGGTTTGAGGGGTTCTCACACAGATACGCAGTATTTT
few	TRBJ2-1	TRBD1	TRBV30	CARTGAYNEQFF	TGTGCCCGGACAGGGGCCTACAATGAGCAGTTCTTC
.	TRBJ2-1	.	TRBV11-1	CASSEEGRSEQFF	TGTGCCAGCAGCGAGGAAGGGAGAAGTGAGCAGTTCTTC
few	TRBJ2-1	.	TRBV7-2	CASSPLAEQFF	TGTGCCAGCAGCCCTCTCGCCGAGCAGTTCTTC
few	TRBJ2-5	.	TRBV29-1	CSVGPSQETQYF	TGCAGCGTGGGACCCTCCCAAGAGACCCAGTACTTC
many	TRBJ2-7	TRBD1	TRBV29-1	CSATGQLSSYEQYF	TGCAGCGCTACGGGACAGCTGAGCTCCTACGAGCAGTACTTC
few	TRBJ2-7	TRBD1	TRBV5-1	CASSSDGQGEEQYF	TGCGCCAGCAGCTCGGATGGACAGGGGGAAGAGCAGTACTTC
.	TRBJ1-5	TRBD1	TRBV15	CATSRWTGENQPQHF	TGTGCCACCAGCAGATGGACAGGGGAAAATCAGCCCCAGCATTTT
.	TRBJ2-5	.	TRBV7-3	CASSLRGRVWETQYF	TGTGCCAGCAGCTTAAGAGGGCGGGTTTGGGAGACCCAGTACTTC
few	TRBJ1-1	.	TRBV2	CASSLDRQNTEAFF	TGTGCCAGCAGTCTTGACAGGCAGAACACTGAAGCTTTCTTT
few	TRBJ2-1	TRBD2	TRBV30	CAWSWGLAGVGSNNEQFF	TGTGCCTGGAGCTGGGGGCTAGCGGGAGTAGGGTCAAACAATGAGCAGTTCTTC
.	TRBJ2-1	.	TRBV2	CASSDRTGPAYNEQFF	TGTGCCAGCAGTGATCGTACCGGGCCCGCCTACAATGAGCAGTTCTTC
few	TRBJ2-1	.	TRBV4-2	CASSQVATRSEQFF	TGTGCCAGCAGCCAAGTTGCGACTAGAAGTGAGCAGTTCTTC
once	TRBJ2-7	.	TRBV11-2	CASSLVGNSYEQYF	TGTGCCAGCAGCTTAGTAGGGAATTCCTACGAGCAGTACTTC
few	TRBJ2-6	.	TRBV5-1	CASSGLDIRRVLTF	TGCGCCAGCAGCGGCCTGGACATTCGAAGGGTCCTGACTTTC
.	TRBJ2-1	.	TRBV30	CALNRDKDNEQFF	TGTGCCTTAAACCGGGACAAGGACAATGAGCAGTTCTTC
few	TRBJ2-5	.	TRBV30	CAWSVQETQYF	TGTGCCTGGAGTGTACAAGAGACCCAGTACTTC